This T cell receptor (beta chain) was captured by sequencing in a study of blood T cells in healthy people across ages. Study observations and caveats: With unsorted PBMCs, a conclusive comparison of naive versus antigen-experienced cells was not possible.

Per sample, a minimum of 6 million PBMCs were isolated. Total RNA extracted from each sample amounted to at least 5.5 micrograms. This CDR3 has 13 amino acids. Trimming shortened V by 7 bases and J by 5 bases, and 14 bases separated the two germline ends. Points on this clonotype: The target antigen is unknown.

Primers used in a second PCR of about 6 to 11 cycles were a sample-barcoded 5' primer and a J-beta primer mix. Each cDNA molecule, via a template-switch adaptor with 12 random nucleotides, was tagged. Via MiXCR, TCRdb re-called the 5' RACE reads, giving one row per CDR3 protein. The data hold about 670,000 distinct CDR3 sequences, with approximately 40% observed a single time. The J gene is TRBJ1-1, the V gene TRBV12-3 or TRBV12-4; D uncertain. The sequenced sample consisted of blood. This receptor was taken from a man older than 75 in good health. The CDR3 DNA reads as TGTGCCAGCACGTTCAAGATCCCTACTGAAGCTTTCTTT. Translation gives CASTFKIPTEAFF.